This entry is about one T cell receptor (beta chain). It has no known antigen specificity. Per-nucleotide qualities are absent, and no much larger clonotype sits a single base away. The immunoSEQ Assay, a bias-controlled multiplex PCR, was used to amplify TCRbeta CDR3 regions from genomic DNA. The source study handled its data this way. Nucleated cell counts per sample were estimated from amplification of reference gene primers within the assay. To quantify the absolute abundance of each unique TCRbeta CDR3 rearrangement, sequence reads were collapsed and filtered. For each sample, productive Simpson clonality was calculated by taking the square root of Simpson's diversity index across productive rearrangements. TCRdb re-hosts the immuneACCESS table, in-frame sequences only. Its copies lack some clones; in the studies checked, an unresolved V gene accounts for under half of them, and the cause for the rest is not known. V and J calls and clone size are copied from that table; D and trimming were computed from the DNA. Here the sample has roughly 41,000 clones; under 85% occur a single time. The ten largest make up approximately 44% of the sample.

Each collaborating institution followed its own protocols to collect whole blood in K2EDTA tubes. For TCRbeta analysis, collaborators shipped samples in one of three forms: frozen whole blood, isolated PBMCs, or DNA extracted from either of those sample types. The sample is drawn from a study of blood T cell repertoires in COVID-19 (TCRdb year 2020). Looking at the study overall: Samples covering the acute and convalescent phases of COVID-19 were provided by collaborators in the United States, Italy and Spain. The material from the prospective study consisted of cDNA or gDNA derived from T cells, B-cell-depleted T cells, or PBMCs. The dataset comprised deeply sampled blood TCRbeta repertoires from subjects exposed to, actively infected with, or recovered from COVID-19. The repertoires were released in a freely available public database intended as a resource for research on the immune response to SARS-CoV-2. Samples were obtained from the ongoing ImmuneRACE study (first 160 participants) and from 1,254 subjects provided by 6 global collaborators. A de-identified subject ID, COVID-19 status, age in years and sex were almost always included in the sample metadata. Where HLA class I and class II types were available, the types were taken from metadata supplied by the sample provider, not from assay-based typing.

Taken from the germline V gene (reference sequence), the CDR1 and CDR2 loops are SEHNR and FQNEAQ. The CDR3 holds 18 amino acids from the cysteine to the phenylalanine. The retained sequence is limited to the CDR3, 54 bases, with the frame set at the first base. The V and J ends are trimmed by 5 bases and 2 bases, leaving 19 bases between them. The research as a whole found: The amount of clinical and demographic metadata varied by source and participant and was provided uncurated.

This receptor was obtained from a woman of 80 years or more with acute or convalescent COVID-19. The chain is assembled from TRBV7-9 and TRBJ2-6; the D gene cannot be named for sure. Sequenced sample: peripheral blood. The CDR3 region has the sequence CASSATDRLPTGANVLTF. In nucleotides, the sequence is TGTGCCAGCAGCGCAACAGATAGGCTACCTACTGGGGCCAACGTCCTGACTTTC.